This TCR beta chain emerged from a study of blood T cell repertoires in COVID-19. Measured with immunoSEQ multiplex PCR; TCRdb has only the in-frame clones, and not every one. The sample includes 240,000 or so clones, approximately 90% of them seen just once. Germline CDR1 and CDR2: MDHEN and SYDVKM. J was trimmed by 7 bases and V by 6 bases; bases with no gene match: 9. The CDR3 loop spans 15 amino acids. J is TRBJ2-1 and V is TRBV28, with 10 positions matching TRBD2. The source is a man in his forties or fifties who had recovered from COVID-19. The sequenced material came from PBMCs or T cells enriched from blood (not recorded which). The CDR3 reads CASRTLAGVTNEQFF. The CDR3 DNA is TGTGCCAGCAGAACGCTAGCGGGAGTTACGAATGAGCAGTTCTTC. The full variable domain, its missing parts supplied by reference TRBV28 and TRBJ2-1, is DVKVTQSSRYLVKRTGEKVFLECVQDMDHENMFWYRQDPGLGLRLIYFSYDVKMKEKGDIPEGYSVSREKKERFSLILESASTNQTSMYLCASRTLAGVTNEQFFGPGTRLTVL.